The 2 T cell receptor beta chains listed next were all sequenced from one sample in a study of blood T cell repertoires in COVID-19 (dated by TCRdb to the early 2020s). The library was produced with the immunoSEQ multiplex PCR assay. TCRdb retrieved this table from immuneACCESS and kept in-frame rearrangements only. Not all clones are present; in checked studies, unresolved V genes account for under half, and no reason is known for the remainder. In this sample the table shows some 260,000 clones, around nine tenths of which occur a single time. The ten largest account for under 4% of the sample. The sequenced material came from peripheral blood. These receptors all stem from a man aged 18-30 years with active or convalescent COVID-19.

The CDR3 loop reads CASSVVSGGAGEQFF. CDR3 coding DNA: TGTGCCAGCAGCGTAGTTAGCGGGGGGGCGGGTGAGCAGTTCTTC. V gene TRBV9 combines with J gene TRBJ2-1, with TRBD2 matching over 11 bases. Germline V CDR1 and CDR2: SGDLS, YYNGEE. With V trimmed by 0 bases and J by 9 bases, 5 bases remained unmatched. The CDR3 totals 15 residues. The complete variable domain, with remaining parts taken from reference TRBV9 and TRBJ2-1, reads DSGVTQTPKHLITATGQRVTLRCSPRSGDLSVYWYQQSLDQGLQFLIQYYNGEERAKGNILERFSAQQFPDLHSELNLSSLELGDSALYFCASSVVSGGAGEQFFGPGTRLTVL.

The chain links TRBV7-9 to TRBJ2-7; maybe TRBD1 (6 bases). V was clipped by 6 bases and J by 6 bases, with 12 bases between them. CDR3 length: 12 amino acids. Germline V lookup: CDR1 SEHNR, CDR2 FQNEAQ (reference sequence). The CDR3 here is CASSLQGFEQYF. CDR3 nucleotides: TGTGCCAGCAGTTTACAGGGTTTCGAGCAGTACTTC.